These 6 T cell receptor beta chains came from one sample sequenced in a study of cytomegalovirus exposure and HLA in healthy donors. The PCR was carried out with 60 Vbeta primers and 13 Jbeta primers. Profiling relied on immunoSEQ multiplex PCR, and the TCRdb table lists in-frame clones only, not all of them. The table shows around 140,000 clones, with 88% occurring only once. Material for sequencing was PBMCs. These receptors originate from a woman between 35 and 50 years old in good health and CMV-seronegative.

V gene TRBV6-1 combines with J gene TRBJ1-1, with D possibly being TRBD1 (5 bases). This CDR3 has 13 residues. CDR1 MNHNS and CDR2 SASEGT come from the germline V gene. Trimming left V 8 bases short and J 1 base short, with 11 bases between. The CDR3 protein is CASAGAENTEAFF. For the CDR3, the DNA is TGTGCCAGCGCTGGGGCAGAGAACACTGAAGCTTTCTTT.

The chain couples TRBV28 to TRBJ2-1; 11 bases map to TRBD2. V shed 2 bases and J 12 bases; nucleotides not matched to a gene: 3. The CDR3 contains 13 residues. Looked up from germline, CDR1 is MDHEN and CDR2 is SYDVKM. CDR3 nucleotide sequence: TGTGCCAGCAGTTTAGGGACTAGCGGAAGGCAGTTCTTC. Encoded protein: CASSLGTSGRQFF.

The genes are TRBV5-6 and TRBJ2-1; maybe TRBD1 (6 bases). The CDR3 extends over 15 amino acids. Germline V CDR1 and CDR2: SGHDT, YYEEEE. Trimming cost V 2 bases and J 2 bases, with 11 bases left between them. CDR3 amino acids: CASSLPGDPYNEQFF. The CDR3 DNA follows: TGTGCCAGCAGCTTACCAGGGGATCCCTACAATGAGCAGTTCTTC. Looking up the rest from reference TRBV5-6 and TRBJ2-1 gives the full variable domain: DAGVTQSPTHLIKTRGQQVTLRCSPKSGHDTVSWYQQALGQGPQFIFQYYEEEERQRGNFPDRFSGHQFPNYSSELNVNALLLGDSALYLCASSLPGDPYNEQFFGPGTRLTVL.

CDR3 in amino acids: CASSFGGLETQYF. For the CDR3, the DNA is TGTGCCAGCAGCTTCGGCGGGTTAGAGACCCAGTACTTC. V gene TRBV5-6 combines with J gene TRBJ2-5; D possibly corresponds to TRBD2 (5 bases). The germline gives CDR1 SGHDT, CDR2 YYEEEE. The CDR3 length is 13 residues. V lost 2 bases to trimming and J lost 4 bases, with 9 bases between them. Full variable domain (remainder filled in from reference TRBV5-6 and TRBJ2-5): DAGVTQSPTHLIKTRGQQVTLRCSPKSGHDTVSWYQQALGQGPQFIFQYYEEEERQRGNFPDRFSGHQFPNYSSELNVNALLLGDSALYLCASSFGGLETQYFGPGTRLLVL.

This CDR3 is CASSEAVSASPLHF. For the CDR3, the DNA is TGTGCCAGCAGTGAGGCGGTATCGGCTTCACCCCTCCACTTT. V usage is TRBV6-6 and J usage is TRBJ1-6; D gene ambiguous. Trimming left V 5 bases short and J 9 bases short, with 14 bases between. Germline V gene sequence: CDR1 MNHNY, CDR2 SVGAGI (reference sequence). CDR3 length equals 14 residues.

This chain uses TRBV7-8 with TRBJ2-6; 8 positions agree with TRBD1. This CDR3 spans 15 amino acids. Germline loops: CDR1 SGHVS, CDR2 FQNEAQ. With 5 bases clipped from V and 2 bases from J, the junction kept 2 bases outside the gene matches. As DNA, the CDR3 is TGTGCCAGCAGCCAGGGGGCAGCTGGGGCCAACGTCCTGACTTTC. Its protein is CASSQGAAGANVLTF.